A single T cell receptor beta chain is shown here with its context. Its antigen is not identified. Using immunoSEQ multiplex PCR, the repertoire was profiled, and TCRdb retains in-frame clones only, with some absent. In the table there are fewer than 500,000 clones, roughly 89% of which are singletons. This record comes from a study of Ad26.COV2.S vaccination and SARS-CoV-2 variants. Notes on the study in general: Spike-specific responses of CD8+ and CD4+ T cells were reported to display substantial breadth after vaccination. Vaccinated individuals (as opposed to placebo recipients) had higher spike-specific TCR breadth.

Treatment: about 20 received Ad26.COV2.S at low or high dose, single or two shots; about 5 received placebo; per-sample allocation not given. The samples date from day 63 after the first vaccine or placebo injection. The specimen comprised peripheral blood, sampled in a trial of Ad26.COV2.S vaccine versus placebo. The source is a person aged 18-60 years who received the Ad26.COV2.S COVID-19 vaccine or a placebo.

The CDR3 bases are TGTGCCAGCAGCTTGGCGGGGACAGGGGATTCACCCCTCCACTTT. Its protein is CASSLAGTGDSPLHF. V is TRBV5-6 and J is TRBJ1-6; TRBD1 matches at 10 bases. V trimming: 0 bases; J trimming: 8 bases; junction bases outside the gene matches: 2. The V gene's germline CDR1 is SGHDT and CDR2 YYEEEE. This CDR3 is 15 amino acids long.